The 32 T cell receptor beta chains listed next were all sequenced from one sample in a study of patients and donors after allogeneic stem cell transplantation. TCRdb independently ran MiXCR on the RT-PCR reads; one entry per CDR3 protein. The table records hundreds of thousands of distinct CDR3 sequences, 15% to 20% of them present only once. The specimen sequenced was blood, either unsorted or a sorted T cell fraction (not recorded which). The receptors were sampled from a human donor who was either an allogeneic HSCT recipient or a stem cell or donor lymphocyte infusion donor (not recorded which). It is not recorded whose cells these are; they may come from a transplant donor.

In its sample, this clonotype was seen a few times. This chain connects TRBV6-4 to TRBJ2-1; 8 bases match TRBD2. CDR1 is MRHNA, CDR2 SNTAGT, per germline. V lost 5 bases to trimming and J lost 8 bases; unmatched junction nucleotides: 8. This CDR3 region has 14 residues. The CDR3 DNA follows: TGTGCCAGCAGTAAAGCGGGGGAGGGGGATGAGCAGTTCTTC. Translation: CASSKAGEGDEQFF.

The chain couples TRBV20-1 to TRBJ2-7, with D perhaps TRBD1 or TRBD2 (5 bases each). CDR3 length: 11 amino acids. The ends were cut back, 2 bases at V and 7 bases at J, with 9 bases in the middle. Germline V gene lookup returns CDR1 DFQATT and CDR2 SNEGSKA (reference sequence). CDR3: CSARSGGEQYF. The DNA of the CDR3 is TGCAGTGCTAGATCTGGGGGAGAGCAGTACTTC.

This clonotype has ten or more counts. The chain couples TRBV15 to TRBJ1-6; D is possibly TRBD1 (5 bases). V lost 3 bases and J 7 bases, leaving 13 bases between the germline ends. The CDR3 totals 15 residues. CDR1 and CDR2 from the germline V gene are LNHNV and YYDKDF (reference sequence). CDR3 DNA: TGTGCCACCAGCAGTTCTCGGCAGGGCAATTCACCCCTCCACTTT. Translating it yields CATSSSRQGNSPLHF.

The CDR3 nucleotides read TGTGCCAGCAGCCAAGTGGCGGGAGAGGGCAATGAGCAGTTCTTC. Protein product: CASSQVAGEGNEQFF. The rearrangement links TRBV3-1 to TRBJ2-1, with 7 bases identical to TRBD2. The CDR3 has 15 residues. V shed 1 base, J shed 6 bases, and the junction held 6 bases outside the gene matches. Germline CDR1 and CDR2: LGHDT and YNNKEL (reference sequence).

This clonotype was counted at least ten times. The J gene is TRBJ1-1, the V gene TRBV25-1, with D perhaps TRBD1 (5 bases). Germline assignment: CDR1 MGHDK and CDR2 SYGVNS. The V and J ends lost 6 bases and 7 bases respectively, with 15 bases between them. CDR3 size: 13 residues. CDR3 in amino acids: CASSRLPGIEAFF. Written as DNA, the CDR3 is TGTGCCAGCAGCCGCCTTCCAGGGATTGAAGCTTTCTTT.

This clonotype turned up a few times. The chain couples TRBV24-1 to TRBJ2-3; 7 bases are shared with TRBD2. Germline V lookup: CDR1 KGHDR, CDR2 SFDVKD. This CDR3 has 18 amino acids. Unmatched junction bases numbered 12, after V lost 2 bases and J lost 2 bases. In DNA form, the CDR3 reads TGTGCCACCAGTGATTCGGGGACTCTAGCGGCGAACACAGATACGCAGTATTTT. Amino acid sequence: CATSDSGTLAANTDTQYF.

This clonotype has more than one count but fewer than ten. The chain recombines TRBV12-3 or TRBV12-4 with TRBJ1-5; possible D gene TRBD1, 6 bases. The germline V and J ends were trimmed by 6 bases and 3 bases, with 9 bases remaining between them. The CDR3 has 13 amino acids. CDR3 bases: TGTGCCAGCAGCGGACAGTACAATCAGCCCCAGCATTTT. This translates into CASSGQYNQPQHF.

The chain recombines TRBV7-6 with TRBJ2-7, with TRBD2 matching over 7 bases. J gave up 3 bases and V 4 bases, and 9 bases lay outside the gene matches. The CDR3 is 15 amino acids. In germline, CDR1 is SGHVS, CDR2 FNYEAQ. The CDR3 DNA reads as TGTGCCAGCAGCTCTTCTTTGGGGGGGGGCTACGAGCAGTACTTC. It codes for CASSSSLGGGYEQYF.

In its sample, this clonotype was seen a few times. The chain carries TRBV29-1 and TRBJ2-4, with D unclear. There are 11 residues in the CDR3. Per the germline V gene, CDR1 is SQVTM and CDR2 is ANQGSEA. V lost 4 bases and J 5 bases, leaving 6 bases between the germline ends. This CDR3 is CSVAQQNIQYF. CDR3 bases: TGCAGCGTTGCCCAGCAAAACATTCAGTACTTC. The whole variable domain, remainder taken from reference TRBV29-1 and TRBJ2-4, is SAVISQKPSRDICQRGTSLTIQCQVDSQVTMMFWYRQQPGQSLTLIATANQGSEATYESGFVIDKFPISRPNLTFSTLTVSNMSPEDSSIYLCSVAQQNIQYFGAGTRLSVL.

The rearrangement links TRBV6-2 or TRBV6-3 to TRBJ2-1, with 8 bases fitting TRBD1. Germline V gives CDR1 MNHEY, CDR2 SVGEGT. CDR3 length equals 14 residues. V was clipped by 6 bases and J by 5 bases; unmatched bases: 6. CDR3: CASSRDRRNNEQFF. In DNA form, the CDR3 reads TGTGCCAGCAGCCGGGACAGGAGAAACAATGAGCAGTTCTTC.

This clonotype has more than one count but fewer than ten. The genes are TRBV4-1 and TRBJ1-3, with 9 bases aligning to TRBD1. V shed 0 bases, J shed 0 bases, and the junction held 3 bases outside the gene matches. CDR3 size: 17 residues. From germline, CDR1 is MGHRA and CDR2 YSYEKL. The CDR3 spells CASSQDPTGGSGNTIYF. CDR3 DNA sequence: TGCGCCAGCAGCCAAGATCCGACAGGGGGCTCTGGAAACACCATATATTTT.

This clonotype was seen more than once but under ten times. V and J are TRBV5-6 and TRBJ2-7; TRBD1 or TRBD2 may be the D gene (6 bases each). The germline V gene has CDR1 SGHDT and CDR2 YYEEEE. With 4 bases removed from V and 2 bases from J, the gap between germline ends came to 19 bases. The CDR3 is made up of 16 amino acids. CDR3 nucleotide sequence: TGTGCCAGCAGCCCGGGGGCGGCGGAACCAACCTACGAGCAGTACTTC. Amino acids: CASSPGAAEPTYEQYF.

This clonotype was picked up a small number of times. V and J are TRBV20-1 and TRBJ1-2, with D unclear. CDR3 length equals 11 residues. Trimming shortened V by 2 bases and J by 7 bases, and 8 bases separated the two germline ends. The germline gives CDR1 DFQATT, CDR2 SNEGSKA (reference sequence). CDR3 nucleotide sequence: TGCAGTGCTAGATCCGGGCCTGGCTACACCTTC. Protein sequence: CSARSGPGYTF.

This clonotype was counted only a few times. This chain uses TRBV6-2 or TRBV6-3 with TRBJ2-2; TRBD1 aligns across 8 bases. The CDR3 runs 15 residues. V lost 4 bases, J lost 1 base, and 2 bases stayed unmatched. CDR1 is MNHEY, CDR2 SVGEGT, per germline. The CDR3: CASSWTGRNTGELFF. CDR3 DNA sequence: TGTGCCAGCAGTTGGACAGGGAGGAACACCGGGGAGCTGTTTTTT.

The V call is TRBV20-1, the J call TRBJ2-7; 9 bases map to TRBD2. CDR3 length: 14 amino acids. Germline V gene data show CDR1 as DFQATT and CDR2 as SNEGSKA (reference sequence). Trimming removed 6 bases from V and 0 bases from J; junction bases left unmatched: 6. The CDR3 nucleotides read TGCAGTGCCCGGACTAGCGAACGCTCCTACGAGCAGTACTTC. Its protein is CSARTSERSYEQYF.

This clonotype was detected many times. The V gene is TRBV29-1, the J gene TRBJ2-1, with TRBD1 matching 7 bases. Trimming took 1 base from V and 6 from J; bases not matched to a gene: 6. The CDR3 has 14 residues. Germline V gene data show CDR1 as SQVTM and CDR2 as ANQGSEA. This chain's CDR3 is CSVEGVQGFNEQFF. In DNA, the CDR3 is TGCAGCGTTGAAGGGGTACAGGGGTTCAATGAGCAGTTCTTC.

The sample holds many counts of this clonotype. V usage is TRBV5-1 and J usage is TRBJ2-2; 9 bases map to TRBD1. From germline, CDR1 is SGHRS and CDR2 YFSETQ. With 3 bases clipped from V and 7 bases from J, the junction kept 7 bases outside the gene matches. The CDR3 is 15 amino acids. For the CDR3, the DNA is TGCGCCAGCAGCTCTCAGGACAGGGGTTTCGGGGAGCTGTTTTTT. Protein sequence: CASSSQDRGFGELFF.

This chain uses TRBV20-1 with TRBJ1-1, with 8 bases lining up with TRBD1. The trim removed 1 base at V and 6 bases at J, leaving 7 bases unmatched. Germline V CDR1 and CDR2: DFQATT, SNEGSKA (reference sequence). The CDR3 is made up of 14 amino acids. The CDR3 sequence: CSARAADRGAEAFF. CDR3 nucleotide sequence: TGCAGTGCTAGAGCAGCCGACAGGGGTGCTGAAGCTTTCTTT.

This clonotype was seen more than once but under ten times. This chain uses TRBV18 with TRBJ2-1, with unresolved D. In germline, CDR1 is KGHSH, CDR2 LQKENI. V gave up 0 bases and J gave up 0 bases, with 9 bases separating them. The CDR3 spans 16 residues. Here the CDR3 reads CASSPPVRSSYNEQFF. DNA for the CDR3: TGTGCCAGCTCACCACCGGTTAGGAGCTCCTACAATGAGCAGTTCTTC.

The chain has TRBV6-1 and TRBJ1-5, with 8 positions matching TRBD1. The V segment lost 6 bases and the J segment 4 bases; nucleotides outside the gene matches: 8. The germline gives CDR1 MNHNS, CDR2 SASEGT. This CDR3 has 15 residues. The CDR3 loop reads CASSAGTGLNQPQHF. In DNA, the CDR3 is TGTGCCAGCAGCGCCGGGACAGGACTAAATCAGCCCCAGCATTTT.

In this sample, this clonotype turned up a few times. The V and J genes are TRBV12-3 or TRBV12-4 and TRBJ2-3; 8 bases map to TRBD1. This CDR3 is built from 14 residues. V trimming: 7 bases; J trimming: 4 bases; junction bases outside the gene matches: 7. In nucleotides, the CDR3 is TGTGCCAGCATGGGACAGGTCATGGCAGATACGCAGTATTTT. Encoded protein: CASMGQVMADTQYF.

This chain joins TRBV5-1 and TRBJ1-2; 9 nucleotides align to TRBD1. Trimming removed 3 bases from V and 6 bases from J; junction bases left unmatched: 6. This CDR3 contains 14 residues. The V gene's germline CDR1 is SGHRS and CDR2 YFSETQ. In DNA, the CDR3 is TGCGCCAGCAGCTCCCGGGACAGGGACCATGGCTACACCTTC. Encoded protein: CASSSRDRDHGYTF. The variable domain in full, with the rest retrieved from reference TRBV5-1 and TRBJ1-2, is KAGVTQTPRYLIKTRGQQVTLSCSPISGHRSVSWYQQTPGQGLQFLFEYFSETQRNKGNFPGRFSGRQFSNSRSEMNVSTLELGDSALYLCASSSRDRDHGYTFGSGTRLTVV.

The J gene is TRBJ1-6, the V gene TRBV12-3 or TRBV12-4; TRBD1 matches 7 bases. The CDR3 has 16 amino acids. Losses at the gene ends were 5 bases for V and 0 bases for J; bases not matched to a gene: 4. The CDR3 DNA sequence: TGTGCCAGCAGTCTGGACAGGAGCTCCTATAATTCACCCCTCCACTTT. It encodes CASSLDRSSYNSPLHF.

This clonotype was detected a few times. The CDR3 spells CAISEMAGSMNTEAFF. The CDR3 DNA is TGTGCCATCAGTGAGATGGCAGGGTCCATGAACACTGAAGCTTTCTTT. The chain couples TRBV10-3 to TRBJ1-1; a weak D match, TRBD1 (5 bases). The germline V gene has CDR1 ENHRY and CDR2 SYGVKD. V gave up 2 bases and J gave up 0 bases, with 13 bases separating them. The length of the CDR3 is 16 residues.

The V gene is TRBV2, the J gene TRBJ2-7; D is uncertain. The CDR3 sequence is 14 residues long. From germline, CDR1 is SNHLY and CDR2 FYNNEI. Trimming stripped 6 bases from V and 5 bases from J, with 17 bases between. The CDR3 protein is CASRAEVGNHEQYF. Written as DNA, the CDR3 is TGTGCCAGCAGAGCAGAGGTGGGGAACCACGAGCAGTACTTC.

The sample holds a few counts of this clonotype. V is TRBV7-9 and J is TRBJ2-7; D not certain. V was cut by 8 bases and J by 3 bases, with 14 bases left in between. Germline V gives CDR1 SEHNR, CDR2 FQNEAQ (reference sequence). The CDR3 consists of 13 residues. The CDR3 is CASRSKGHYEQYF. The CDR3 DNA follows: TGTGCCAGCCGGTCGAAGGGTCACTACGAGCAGTACTTC.

The rearrangement links TRBV7-3 to TRBJ2-3; D call uncertain. V lost 5 bases, J lost 3 bases, and 15 bases lay in between. CDR3 size: 15 residues. The germline CDR1 and CDR2 sequences are SGHTA and FQGTGA. The CDR3 sequence is CASSPPGGETDTQYF. CDR3 in DNA: TGTGCCAGCAGCCCCCCTGGCGGAGAAACAGATACGCAGTATTTT.

The chain carries TRBV2 and TRBJ2-7, with TRBD2 as a possible D gene (5 bases). The V and J ends lost 10 bases and 5 bases respectively, with 18 bases between them. Germline V gene sequence: CDR1 SNHLY, CDR2 FYNNEI. This CDR3 comprises 13 residues. The CDR3 protein is CATQPAGPNEQYF. The CDR3 nucleotides are TGTGCCACCCAACCCGCGGGTCCCAACGAGCAGTACTTC.

In this sample, this clonotype turned up a few times. This rearrangement joins TRBV12-3 or TRBV12-4 to TRBJ1-4; D may be TRBD1 (5 bases). Trimming removed 3 bases at V and 6 bases at J, with 11 bases between. This CDR3 comprises 14 residues. The CDR3 is CASSFLWGDEKLFF. The CDR3 DNA is TGTGCCAGCAGTTTTTTATGGGGGGATGAAAAACTGTTTTTT.

This rearrangement joins TRBV24-1 to TRBJ2-7; D is unresolved. V was clipped by 12 bases and J by 0 bases, with 20 bases between them. Germline-derived CDR1 and CDR2 are KGHDR and SFDVKD. The CDR3 length is 15 residues. DNA of the CDR3: TGTGCCGCGACGTGGTCCGGCAGGAGCTCCTACGAGCAGTACTTC. Translation gives CAATWSGRSSYEQYF.

The V and J genes are TRBV27 and TRBJ2-1; 8 bases agree with TRBD2. J was trimmed by 6 bases and V by 2 bases; bases with no gene match: 18. The CDR3 runs 19 residues. Germline V gene sequence: CDR1 MNHEY, CDR2 SMNVEV (reference sequence). CDR3 sequence: CASSLGSATKAGAVNEQFF. The DNA for the CDR3 is TGTGCCAGCAGTTTAGGATCGGCAACCAAAGCGGGAGCAGTCAATGAGCAGTTCTTC.

This clonotype was detected many times. The CDR3 coding sequence is TGTGCCACAGGACAGGACCGTTGGCAGCCCCAGCATTTT. Translation: CATGQDRWQPQHF. V usage is TRBV24-1 and J usage is TRBJ1-5; 7 positions match TRBD1. J gave up 7 bases and V 10 bases, and 9 bases lay outside the gene matches. This CDR3 has 13 amino acids. The germline gives CDR1 KGHDR, CDR2 SFDVKD.